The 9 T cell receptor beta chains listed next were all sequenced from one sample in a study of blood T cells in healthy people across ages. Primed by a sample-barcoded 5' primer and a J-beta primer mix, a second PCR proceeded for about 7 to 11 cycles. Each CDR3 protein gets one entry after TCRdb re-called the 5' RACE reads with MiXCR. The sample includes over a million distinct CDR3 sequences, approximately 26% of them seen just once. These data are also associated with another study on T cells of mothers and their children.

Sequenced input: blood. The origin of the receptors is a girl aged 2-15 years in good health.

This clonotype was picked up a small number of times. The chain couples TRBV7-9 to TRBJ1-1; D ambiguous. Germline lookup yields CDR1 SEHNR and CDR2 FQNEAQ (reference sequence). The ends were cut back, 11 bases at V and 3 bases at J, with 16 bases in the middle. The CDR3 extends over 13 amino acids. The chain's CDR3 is CAEAKIGDTEAFF. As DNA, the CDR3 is TGTGCCGAAGCCAAGATCGGGGACACTGAAGCTTTCTTT.

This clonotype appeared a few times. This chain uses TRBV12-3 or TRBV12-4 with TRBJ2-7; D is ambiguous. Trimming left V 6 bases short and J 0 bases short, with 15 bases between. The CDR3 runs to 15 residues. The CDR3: CASSSIQLSSYEQYF. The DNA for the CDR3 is TGTGCCAGCAGCTCAATCCAATTGAGCTCCTACGAGCAGTACTTC.

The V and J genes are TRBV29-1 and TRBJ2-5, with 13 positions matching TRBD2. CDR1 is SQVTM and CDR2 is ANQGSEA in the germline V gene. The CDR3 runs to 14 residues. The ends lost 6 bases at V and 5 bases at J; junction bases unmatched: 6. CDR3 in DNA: TGCAGCGTCGTGGGACTAGCGGGGCTCGAGACCCAGTACTTC. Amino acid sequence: CSVVGLAGLETQYF.

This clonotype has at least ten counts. The DNA of the CDR3 is TGCAGCGTTGAAAACAATGAGCAGTTCTTC. Amino acids: CSVENNEQFF. This chain links TRBV29-1 with TRBJ2-1; no clear D gene. The CDR3 length is 10 residues. V was shortened by 2 bases and J by 5 bases, with 1 base between the two germline ends. Per the germline V gene, CDR1 is SQVTM and CDR2 is ANQGSEA.

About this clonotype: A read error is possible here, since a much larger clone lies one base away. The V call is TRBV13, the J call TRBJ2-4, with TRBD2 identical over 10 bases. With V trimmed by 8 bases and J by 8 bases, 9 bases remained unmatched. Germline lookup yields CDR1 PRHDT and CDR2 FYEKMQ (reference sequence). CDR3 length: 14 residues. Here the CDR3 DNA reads TGTGCCAGCGGCTGGGGGACTAGCGCGGACATTCAGTACTTC. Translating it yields CASGWGTSADIQYF.

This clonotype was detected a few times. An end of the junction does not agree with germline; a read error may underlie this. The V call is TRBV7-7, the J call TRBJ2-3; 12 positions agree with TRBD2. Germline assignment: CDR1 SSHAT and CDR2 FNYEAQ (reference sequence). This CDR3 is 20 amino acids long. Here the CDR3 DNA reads TGTGCTAGCAGCTTAACCCCGACTAGCGGGAGTTCCAGAAGCACAGATACGCAGTATTTT. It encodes CASSLTPTSGSSRSTDTQYF.

For the CDR3, the DNA is TGTGCCAGCAGTCTCAACCCCATGACAGTGACCCAGTACTTC. It specifies CASSLNPMTVTQYF. The genes are TRBV28 and TRBJ2-5; D might be TRBD1 (5 bases). V was cut by 5 bases and J by 7 bases, with 17 bases left in between. The CDR3 has 14 residues. Germline values: CDR1 MDHEN, CDR2 SYDVKM. The whole variable domain, remainder taken from reference TRBV28 and TRBJ2-5, is DVKVTQSSRYLVKRTGEKVFLECVQDMDHENMFWYRQDPGLGLRLIYFSYDVKMKEKGDIPEGYSVSREKKERFSLILESASTNQTSMYLCASSLNPMTVTQYFGPGTRLLVL.

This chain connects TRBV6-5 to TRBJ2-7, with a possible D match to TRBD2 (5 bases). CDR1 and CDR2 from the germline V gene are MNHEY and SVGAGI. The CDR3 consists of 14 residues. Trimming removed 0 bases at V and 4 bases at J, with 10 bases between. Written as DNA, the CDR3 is TGTGCCAGCAGTTACTCTCGGACGGGGTACGAGCAGTACTTC. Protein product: CASSYSRTGYEQYF.

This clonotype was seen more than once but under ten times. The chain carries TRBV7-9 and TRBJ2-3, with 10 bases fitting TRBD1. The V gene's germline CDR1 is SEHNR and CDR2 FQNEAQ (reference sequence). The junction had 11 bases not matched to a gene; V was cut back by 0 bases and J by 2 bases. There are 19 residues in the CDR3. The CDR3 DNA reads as TGTGCCAGCAGCTTAGCAGGGACAGGGGCGCGGGGGAACACAGATACGCAGTATTTT. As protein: CASSLAGTGARGNTDTQYF.